These T cell receptor beta chains were read from a single sample in a study of shared clonotypes between healthy human individuals. Sequenced by immunoSEQ multiplex PCR; TCRdb stores in-frame clones only, minus some. Found here are more than 1 million clones, around three quarters of them singletons; the top ten hold around 0.47%. Sequenced input: memory CD4+ T cells from PBMCs. These receptor sequences come from a young man in good health. Some clones in this sample may be carry-over from other donors' samples. Both conserved end residues are part of each CDR3. Each record gives: V gene, J gene, D gene, clone size, CDR3 protein, CDR3 DNA. D genes are given only for firm matches. Where a row states a size, it is once, few, many or the class of an expanded clone; other rows omit it.

TRBV7-2,TRBJ1-1,.,few,CASSLDTRAFF,TGTGCCAGCAGCTTAGACACAAGAGCTTTCTTT
TRBV6-5,TRBJ2-1,.,.,CASSRTGDNEQFF,TGTGCCAGCAGTCGGACTGGGGACAATGAGCAGTTCTTC
TRBV7-8,TRBJ1-1,.,once,CASSLEGGYTEAFF,TGTGCCAGCAGCTTAGAAGGGGGTTACACTGAAGCTTTCTTT
TRBV7-9,TRBJ2-3,.,few,CASSFSAVTDTQYF,TGTGCCAGCAGCTTTTCGGCGGTCACAGATACGCAGTATTTT
TRBV6-6,TRBJ1-5,.,.,CASSHGQPQHF,TGTGCCAGCAGCCACGGTCAGCCCCAGCATTTT
TRBV6-6,TRBJ2-7,.,.,CASSLSTVTYEQYF,TGTGCCAGCAGCCTTTCGACAGTTACCTACGAGCAGTACTTC
TRBV28,TRBJ2-7,.,.,CASSSVTVRLTSYEQYF,TGTGCCAGCAGTTCAGTGACAGTTCGGCTCACCTCCTACGAGCAGTACTTC
TRBV2,TRBJ1-5,.,few,CASRGNNQPQHF,TGTGCCAGCAGGGGCAACAATCAGCCCCAGCATTTT
TRBV2,TRBJ1-1,.,.,CASSDQGPQNTEAFF,TGTGCCAGCAGTGATCAGGGTCCCCAGAACACTGAAGCTTTCTTT
TRBV10-2,TRBJ1-1,.,.,CASREGEWSEAFF,TGCGCCAGCAGGGAGGGGGAGTGGAGTGAAGCTTTCTTT